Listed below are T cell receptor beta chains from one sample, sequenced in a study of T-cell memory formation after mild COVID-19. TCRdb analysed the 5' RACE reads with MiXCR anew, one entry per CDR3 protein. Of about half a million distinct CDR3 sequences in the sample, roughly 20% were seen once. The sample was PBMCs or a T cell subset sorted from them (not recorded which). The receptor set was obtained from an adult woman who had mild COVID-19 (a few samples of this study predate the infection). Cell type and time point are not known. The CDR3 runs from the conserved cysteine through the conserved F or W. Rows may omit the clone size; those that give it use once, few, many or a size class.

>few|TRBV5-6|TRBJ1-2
CASSAPKGGGYTF
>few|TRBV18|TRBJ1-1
CASSPAAHTGNTEAFF
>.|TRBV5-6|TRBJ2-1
CASSLNPGWGNEQFF
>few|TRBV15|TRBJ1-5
CATRGGNNQPQHF
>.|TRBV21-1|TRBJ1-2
CASSKGSGRWICGYTF
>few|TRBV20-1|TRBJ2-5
CSASNSLAGFQETQYF
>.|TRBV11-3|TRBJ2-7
CASSPGAGPNEQYF
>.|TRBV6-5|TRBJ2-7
CASSPPEWREQVYEQYF
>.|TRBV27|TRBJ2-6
CASSTLFAGANVLTF
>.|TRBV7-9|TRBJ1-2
CASSDRDRGSTNYGYTF
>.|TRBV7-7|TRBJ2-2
CASSLTIGDTGELFF
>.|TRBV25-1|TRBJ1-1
CASSDHGTGNTEAFF
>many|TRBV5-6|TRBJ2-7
CASSLGTASYEQYF
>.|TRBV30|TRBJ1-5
CAWNDGFGQPQHF
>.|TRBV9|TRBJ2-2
CASSVMSGGTGELFF
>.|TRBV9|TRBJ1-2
CASSSKPGPYGYTF
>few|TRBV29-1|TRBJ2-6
CSVEGVPGANVLTF
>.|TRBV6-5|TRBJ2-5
CASRPTRDRQETQYF
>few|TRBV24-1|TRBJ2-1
CATSDLSVEQFF
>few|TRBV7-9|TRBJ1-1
CASRYPRDTEAFF
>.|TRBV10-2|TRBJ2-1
CASSTSFNEQFF
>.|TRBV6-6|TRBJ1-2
CASSYFVGQEHSSF
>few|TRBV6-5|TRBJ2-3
CASSTQWVGEAYF
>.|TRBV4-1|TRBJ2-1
CASRYSPDNEQFF
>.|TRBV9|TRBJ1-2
CASSVARAAGDTF
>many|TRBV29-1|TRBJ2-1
CSVEVSGSSYNEQFF
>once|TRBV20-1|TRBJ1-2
CSARPSNYGYTF
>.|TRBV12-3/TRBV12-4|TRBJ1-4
CASSLDLVEKLFF
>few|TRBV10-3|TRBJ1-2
CAISESPAGVNYGYTF
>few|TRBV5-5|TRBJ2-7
CASSLAATGSYEQYF
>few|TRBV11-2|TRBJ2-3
CASSLDAWSVSSDTQYF
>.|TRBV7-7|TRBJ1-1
CASSKEMNTEAFF
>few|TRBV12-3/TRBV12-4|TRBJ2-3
CASSKRGGRTDTQYF
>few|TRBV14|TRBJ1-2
CASSLGGQTYGYTF
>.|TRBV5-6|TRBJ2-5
CASTSPGGKTQYF
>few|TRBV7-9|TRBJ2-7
CASSAGQQTYEQYF
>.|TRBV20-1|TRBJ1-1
CSARSGDRGIAEAFF
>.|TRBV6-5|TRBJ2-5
CASSYSRGAEETQYF
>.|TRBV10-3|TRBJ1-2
CAITKTTDFYGYTF
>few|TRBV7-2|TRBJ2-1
CASSRSATEQFF
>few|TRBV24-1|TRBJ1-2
CATSDMPDRGTLGYTF
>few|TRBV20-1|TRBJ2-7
CSARRGGHEQYF
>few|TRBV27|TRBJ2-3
CASSLWGTGGAGTDTQYF
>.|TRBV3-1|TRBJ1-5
CASSLGRINQPQHF